A selection of T cell receptor beta chains follows, all from one sample in a study of regulatory T cells. Measured with immunoSEQ multiplex PCR; TCRdb has only the in-frame clones, and not every one. The data hold about 5,800 clones, with about 80% observed a single time. Sequencing was performed on CD8+ T cells sorted from blood. The receptors come from a child under 18 with CD3G deficiency. CDR3s include the opening cysteine and the closing phenylalanine or tryptophan. D genes are given only for firm matches. Where a row states a size, it is once, few, many or the class of an expanded clone; other rows omit it.

v_call	j_call	clone_size	d_call	cdr3_aa	cdr3_nt
TRBV6-1	TRBJ2-1	-	-	CASSARRPNDEQFF	TGTGCCAGCAGTGCTAGGCGGCCAAACGATGAGCAGTTCTTC
TRBV7-9	TRBJ2-1	-	-	CASSLTMNEQFF	TGTGCCAGCAGCTTAACAATGAATGAGCAGTTCTTC
TRBV28	TRBJ2-2	large	-	CASSSAYRVYGGDTGELFF	TGTGCCAGCAGTTCCGCGTACAGGGTATATGGAGGAGACACCGGGGAGCTGTTTTTT
TRBV7-9	TRBJ2-3	-	-	CASSWASDTQYF	TGTGCCAGCAGCTGGGCTAGCGATACGCAGTATTTT
TRBV28	TRBJ2-4	few	TRBD2	CASSPLISGRGKNIQYF	TGTGCCAGCAGTCCCCTTATTAGCGGGCGGGGCAAAAACATTCAGTACTTC
TRBV10-3	TRBJ2-1	-	TRBD1	CAIGDRAMGEQFF	TGTGCCATCGGGGACAGGGCCATGGGGGAGCAGTTCTTC
TRBV6-1	TRBJ2-7	-	-	CASSEIGHPWQYF	TGTGCCAGCAGTGAAATCGGACACCCATGGCAGTACTTC
TRBV7-9	TRBJ2-7	-	TRBD1	CASSFPEGGVYEQYF	TGTGCCAGCAGCTTCCCCGAAGGGGGCGTCTACGAGCAGTACTTC
TRBV28	TRBJ2-1	-	-	CASSLGGSIIDNEQFF	TGTGCCAGCAGTTTAGGAGGGAGTATCATCGACAATGAGCAGTTCTTC
TRBV6-1	TRBJ1-2	-	TRBD1	CASSEARTGPGYTF	TGTGCCAGCAGTGAAGCGCGGACAGGGCCGGGCTACACCTTC
TRBV21-1	TRBJ2-3	-	-	CASSISTVMQDTQYF	TGTGCCAGCAGTATTTCTACAGTCATGCAAGATACGCAGTATTTT
TRBV7-8	TRBJ2-2	-	-	CASSLLTGFEGDTGELFF	TGTGCCAGCAGCCTTCTTACGGGGTTCGAGGGAGACACCGGGGAGCTGTTTTTT
TRBV7-9	TRBJ2-5	-	TRBD1	CASSTTGFGETQYF	TGTGCCAGCAGCACGACAGGGTTCGGGGAGACCCAGTACTTC
TRBV28	TRBJ2-1	-	-	CASSSEYNEQFF	TGTGCCAGCAGTTCTGAATACAATGAGCAGTTCTTC
TRBV13	TRBJ2-7	-	TRBD2	CASSKRTSGRTYEQYF	TGTGCCAGCAGCAAACGGACTAGCGGGAGGACCTACGAGCAGTACTTC
TRBV6-1	TRBJ2-6	few	TRBD1	CASSERTGVSGANVLTF	TGTGCCAGCAGTGAAAGGACAGGGGTCTCTGGGGCCAACGTCCTGACTTTC
TRBV6-1	TRBJ2-7	-	-	CASSRQISYEQYF	TGTGCCAGCAGTCGACAGATCTCCTACGAGCAGTACTTC
TRBV11-2	TRBJ2-3	-	TRBD2	CASTPSRSGRPYTDTQYF	TGTGCCAGCACCCCATCTCGAAGCGGGAGGCCCTACACAGATACGCAGTATTTT
TRBV6-1	TRBJ1-2	-	-	CASSEVSGSHYGYTF	TGTGCCAGCAGTGAGGTCTCAGGGTCCCACTATGGCTACACCTTC
TRBV7-9	TRBJ2-7	-	TRBD2	CASSSTLAGNEQYF	TGTGCCAGCAGCTCGACCCTAGCGGGAAACGAGCAGTACTTC
TRBV6-1	TRBJ1-1	-	-	CASSESGGNTEAFF	TGTGCCAGCAGTGAATCGGGGGGGAACACTGAAGCTTTCTTT
TRBV28	TRBJ2-2	-	TRBD1	CASSLRTGGAYGGELFF	TGTGCCAGCAGTTTAAGGACAGGGGGCGCCTACGGCGGGGAGCTGTTTTTT
TRBV7-9	TRBJ2-3	once	TRBD2	CASSLGGTSGGLDTQYF	TGTGCCAGCAGCTTAGGCGGGACTAGCGGGGGACTGGATACGCAGTATTTT
TRBV19	TRBJ2-1	-	TRBD1	CASSDTGDNEQFF	TGTGCCAGTAGTGACACAGGGGATAATGAGCAGTTCTTC
TRBV5-1	TRBJ2-2	-	-	CASSTTGDLDNTGELFF	TGCGCCAGCAGCACCACGGGCGACCTCGATAACACCGGGGAGCTGTTTTTT
TRBV5-1	TRBJ2-7	-	-	CASSWGSGTYEQYF	TGCGCCAGCAGCTGGGGGTCCGGGACTTACGAGCAGTACTTC
TRBV28	TRBJ1-2	-	-	CASSPAPSTNYGYTF	TGTGCCAGCAGCCCCGCCCCCAGTACTAACTATGGCTACACCTTC
TRBV28	TRBJ1-5	-	-	CASSLRGIRRSNQPQHF	TGTGCCAGCAGTTTAAGAGGGATCCGAAGGAGCAATCAGCCCCAGCATTTT
TRBV7-9	TRBJ2-3	-	-	CASSLGRTSTDTQYF	TGTGCCAGCAGCTTAGGTCGGACTAGCACAGATACGCAGTATTTT
TRBV6-1	TRBJ1-1	-	TRBD1	CASSETRGLGTEAFF	TGTGCCAGCAGTGAAACCAGGGGGCTGGGCACTGAAGCTTTCTTT
TRBV18	TRBJ1-4	-	-	CASSPGEATNEKLFF	TGTGCCAGCTCACCTGGGGAAGCAACTAATGAAAAACTGTTTTTT
TRBV28	TRBJ2-7	large	TRBD2	CASSPWTSGREETYEQYF	TGTGCCAGCAGTCCCTGGACTAGCGGGAGAGAGGAGACCTACGAGCAGTACTTC
TRBV6-1	TRBJ1-1	few	TRBD1	CASGRQGKTEAFF	TGTGCCAGCGGTCGACAGGGAAAGACTGAAGCTTTCTTT
TRBV6-1	TRBJ1-1	-	-	CASSDLGGIEAFF	TGTGCCAGCAGTGATTTAGGGGGGATCGAAGCTTTCTTT
TRBV7-9	TRBJ2-7	-	-	CASSGWDDYEQYF	TGTGCCAGCAGCGGATGGGACGACTACGAGCAGTACTTC
TRBV11-2	TRBJ2-7	-	TRBD1	CASSLGQGSEQYF	TGTGCCAGCAGCCTCGGACAGGGGTCCGAGCAGTACTTC
TRBV7-9	TRBJ2-1	-	-	CASSFVGVDEQFF	TGTGCCAGCAGCTTTGTGGGGGTCGATGAGCAGTTCTTC
TRBV6-1	TRBJ2-7	-	TRBD2	CASSWGAGGYEQYF	TGTGCCAGCAGTTGGGGAGCGGGAGGCTACGAGCAGTACTTC
TRBV23-1	TRBJ2-7	-	TRBD2	CASSQSKGGSSYEQYF	TGCGCCAGCAGTCAATCGAAAGGCGGGAGCTCCTACGAGCAGTACTTC
TRBV7-9	TRBJ1-2	-	-	CASSLGQLNYGYTF	TGTGCCAGCAGCTTAGGGCAGCTTAACTATGGCTACACCTTC